These 14 T cell receptor beta chains were sequenced from one sample in a study of shared clonotypes between healthy human individuals. In the naive CD8 group, cells lacked CD45RO and were positively selected for CCR7, so terminally differentiated effector memory CD45RA+ cells were left out. Using immunoSEQ multiplex PCR, the repertoire was profiled, and TCRdb retains in-frame clones only, with some absent. Of some 1,900,000 clones in the sample, less than 95% were seen once. The sample comprised naive CD8+ T cells sorted from blood. The receptors shown here come from a man aged 18 to 30 in good health.

The chain combines TRBV27 with TRBJ2-7; the D is unclear. Germline CDR1 MNHEY, CDR2 SMNVEV (reference sequence). V was pared by 3 bases and J by 3 bases, with 9 bases between. The CDR3 runs to 13 residues. This chain's CDR3 is CASSFSPHYEQYF. Here the CDR3 DNA reads TGTGCCAGCAGTTTCTCCCCGCACTACGAGCAGTACTTC.

The chain couples TRBV27 to TRBJ1-5, with 9 positions matching TRBD1. V shed 5 bases, J shed 2 bases, and the junction held 10 bases outside the gene matches. This CDR3 is built from 17 residues. The germline CDR1 and CDR2 sequences are MNHEY and SMNVEV (reference sequence). The CDR3 spells CASSPLTGGAGNQPQHF. The CDR3 DNA reads as TGTGCCAGCAGTCCCCTCACAGGGGGCGCGGGCAATCAGCCCCAGCATTTT.

The CDR3 is CAIVDAERGEQYF. DNA for the CDR3: TGTGCCATTGTGGATGCGGAGAGAGGCGAGCAGTACTTC. J is TRBJ2-7 and V is TRBV10-3; D is uncertain. V lost 9 bases, J lost 6 bases, and 18 bases lay in between. CDR3 length: 13 amino acids. Per germline, CDR1 ENHRY and CDR2 SYGVKD.

The rearrangement uses TRBV18 and TRBJ2-3; 12 bases match TRBD2. J was trimmed by 5 bases and V by 3 bases; bases with no gene match: 3. The CDR3 length is 15 residues. Germline CDR1 and CDR2: KGHSH and LQKENI. CDR3 DNA sequence: TGTGCCAGCTCACCGACTAGCGGGAGTGGAGATACGCAGTATTTT. Translating gives CASSPTSGSGDTQYF.

The chain links TRBV9 to TRBJ1-1; tentatively, D is TRBD1 (6 bases). Looked up from germline, CDR1 is SGDLS and CDR2 is YYNGEE. V gave up 3 bases and J gave up 0 bases, with 15 bases separating them. This CDR3 has 16 amino acids. CDR3 coding DNA: TGTGCCAGCAGCGGGGGCCCGGGACACCTGAACACTGAAGCTTTCTTT. This translates into CASSGGPGHLNTEAFF.

The V and J genes are TRBV4-1 and TRBJ1-5; D might be TRBD1 (5 bases). Germline V CDR1 and CDR2: MGHRA, YSYEKL. Trimming left V 0 bases short and J 3 bases short, with 12 bases between. CDR3 length: 16 residues. CDR3: CASSQEAGPFNQPQHF. CDR3 nucleotide sequence: TGCGCCAGCAGCCAAGAAGCAGGGCCATTCAATCAGCCCCAGCATTTT.

This clone has only one observation. The rearrangement uses TRBV21-1 and TRBJ1-5. TRBV21-1 is assigned pseudogene status. This CDR3 has 16 amino acids. The CDR3 nucleotides are TGTGCCAGCAGCAAAACCTTAGCAGGGACCAATCAGCCCCAGCATTTT. Protein sequence: CASSKTLAGTNQPQHF.

The chain links TRBV19 to TRBJ2-7; tentatively, D is TRBD2 (6 bases). Germline V gene sequence: CDR1 LNHDA, CDR2 SQIVND (reference sequence). V gave up 7 bases and J gave up 2 bases, with 15 bases separating them. The length of the CDR3 is 14 residues. CDR3 residues: CASTPGTGAYEQYF. CDR3 bases: TGTGCCAGTACCCCCGGGACGGGGGCCTACGAGCAGTACTTC.

V is TRBV27 and J is TRBJ1-4; possible D gene TRBD1, 5 bases. CDR3 length: 17 amino acids. The ends were cut back, 6 bases at V and 4 bases at J, with 21 bases in the middle. The germline V gene encodes CDR1 MNHEY and CDR2 SMNVEV (reference sequence). The CDR3 sequence: CASSPVITQVLNEKLFF. CDR3 bases: TGTGCCAGCAGCCCTGTGATAACACAGGTTCTTAATGAAAAACTGTTTTTT.

J is TRBJ2-5 and V is TRBV4-1; D perhaps matches TRBD2 (6 bases). The germline gives CDR1 MGHRA, CDR2 YSYEKL. V was clipped by 2 bases and J by 3 bases, with 13 bases between them. The CDR3 is 15 amino acids. For the CDR3, the DNA is TGCGCCAGCAGCCAACCCCTGGGGGGAAAAGAGACCCAGTACTTC. Amino acids: CASSQPLGGKETQYF.

V is TRBV5-4 and J is TRBJ1-1; D remains unclear. CDR3 length: 14 amino acids. The germline V gene has CDR1 SGHNT and CDR2 YYREEE (reference sequence). Trimming pared 1 base from V and 2 bases from J, leaving 9 bases between. This CDR3 is CASSLRGFNTEAFF. DNA for the CDR3: TGTGCCAGCAGCTTGAGAGGGTTTAACACTGAAGCTTTCTTT.

The sample holds one count of this clone. V gene TRBV5-5 combines with J gene TRBJ2-7, with D perhaps TRBD1 (5 bases). Germline loops: CDR1 SGHKS, CDR2 YYEKEE (reference sequence). This CDR3 has 15 residues. Trimming cost V 1 base and J 0 bases, with 11 bases left between them. The CDR3 sequence is CASSLSRESSYEQYF. Here the CDR3 DNA reads TGTGCCAGCAGCTTGTCCAGGGAAAGCTCCTACGAGCAGTACTTC.

The rearrangement joins TRBV4-3 to TRBJ1-1; D gene unclear. Trimming left V 2 bases short and J 3 bases short, with 13 bases between. This CDR3 is 15 amino acids long. CDR1 is LGHNA and CDR2 is YSLEER in the germline V gene. CDR3 in amino acids: CASSQFYGFDTEAFF. The CDR3 DNA reads TGCGCCAGCAGCCAATTCTATGGGTTTGACACTGAAGCTTTCTTT.

V gene TRBV4-3 combines with J gene TRBJ1-1; D is undetermined. Between the trimmed V and J ends, which lost 0 bases and 1 base, there was a span of 9 bases. Per the germline V gene, CDR1 is LGHNA and CDR2 is YSLEER. This CDR3 has 15 amino acids. The CDR3 is CASSQDWGENTEAFF. In nucleotides, the CDR3 is TGCGCCAGCAGCCAAGATTGGGGAGAGAACACTGAAGCTTTCTTT.